This record covers a single T cell receptor beta chain. Data came from immunoSEQ multiplex PCR; TCRdb stores just in-frame clones and leaves some out. The data contain 100,000 to 150,000 clones, roughly 86% of them singletons. Germline assignment: CDR1 SGDLS and CDR2 YYNGEE. The CDR3 is made up of 20 amino acids. The V segment lost 3 bases and the J segment 2 bases; nucleotides outside the gene matches: 13. This sample was taken from a study of blood T cell repertoires in COVID-19. The specimen sequenced was peripheral blood. This receptor was identified in a woman in her 70s with COVID-19, enrolled during active disease. The rearrangement joins TRBV9 to TRBJ2-1; 14 bases match TRBD2. The CDR3 spells CASSASGTSGGSLPYNEQFF. CDR3 bases: TGTGCCAGCAGCGCCTCGGGGACTAGCGGGGGCTCCCTCCCCTACAATGAGCAGTTCTTC.